This T cell receptor (beta chain) was obtained from a study of technical replicates of blood from a few donors (TCRdb year 2017). With respect to this clone: Its antigen has not been determined. No base quality information exists; no much larger clone differs at one position.

Counted from cysteine to phenylalanine, this CDR3 has 13 amino acids. Solely the CDR3 DNA is kept, with 39 bases framed from the first base. The germline V gene encodes CDR1 MNHEY and CDR2 SVGAGI. Clipping removes 7 bases from V and 4 bases from J, with 3 as the unmatched junction base count. The protocol used for the library was the immunoSEQ multiplex PCR assay. TCRdb stores this immuneACCESS table with in-frame sequences only. Part of the clones is absent; in the studies checked, under half of the shortfall reflects unresolved V genes, and no reason is known for the rest. This sample lists approximately 79,000 clones; approximately 96% were detected once. The ten biggest clones cover about 0.29% of the sample.

What was sequenced was T cells isolated from PBMCs. This chain joins TRBV6-5 to TRBJ1-2, with TRBD1 identical over 10 junction bases. The origin of this receptor is a human donor in good health. The DNA is TGTGCCAGCACCGGGACAGGGGCCTATGGCTACACCTTC. It translates to CASTGTGAYGYTF.